This T cell receptor beta chain was recovered during a study of shared clonotypes between healthy human individuals. Trimming cost V 3 bases and J 5 bases; bases outside gene matches: 6. Germline CDR1 reads MNHEY; CDR2 reads SMNVEV (reference sequence). The CDR3 has 14 residues. Per the original data handling: ImmunoSEQ only sent back junction sequences with no quality scores, so filtering was done differently. Clones were sequenced by immunoSEQ multiplex PCR, and TCRdb holds only the in-frame ones, with some missing. V and J calls and clone size are copied from that table; D and trimming were computed from the DNA. Among about 2.2 million clones listed, just under 95% were seen once. On this clone itself: Its antigen is still unknown.

Positively selected for CCR7, the CD45RO-negative cells used as naive CD8 cells excluded terminally differentiated effector memory CD45RA+ cells. Study-level results: Non-shared clonotypes showed lower generation probabilities than clonotypes common to all four donors.

This TCR was sampled from a man aged 18 to 35 in good health. Some clones in this sample may be carry-over from other donors' samples. The sample comprised naive CD8+ T cells from PBMCs. The chain joins TRBV27 to TRBJ2-5; 7 bases are a match to TRBD2. Here the CDR3 DNA reads TGTGCCAGCAGTTTCAGGACTAGTACGGAGACCCAGTACTTC. This sequence encodes CASSFRTSTETQYF.